This is a list of T cell receptor beta chains from one sample in a study of post-analysis software for immune sequencing data. TCRdb re-called the PCR reads through MiXCR, storing one row per CDR3 protein. The table has roughly 540,000 distinct CDR3 sequences, 34% seen once. Sequences were obtained from blood. The origin of the receptors is a girl aged 2 to 17 with multiple sclerosis. CDR3s include the opening cysteine and the closing phenylalanine or tryptophan. D genes are given only for firm matches. Size tells how often a clone was seen (once, few, many) or the class of an expanded clone, and some rows leave it out.

abundance	d_gene	v_gene	j_gene	CDR3aa	CDR3nt
.	TRBD2	TRBV2	TRBJ2-3	CASSASGGSRDTQYF	TGTGCCAGCAGTGCCAGCGGGGGGTCGCGGGATACACAGTATTTT
.	TRBD1	TRBV5-1	TRBJ2-1	CASSLERGQTYNEQFF	TGCGCCAGCAGCTTGGAAAGGGGGCAGACCTACAATGAGCAGTTCTTC
.	TRBD1	TRBV19	TRBJ2-6	CASSLGQGRPGANVLTF	TGTGCCAGTAGTCTGGGACAGGGCAGGCCTGGGGCCAACGTCCTGACTTTC
.	.	TRBV7-9	TRBJ2-5	CASSQPRPFQETQYF	TGTGCCAGCAGCCAACCCCGGCCCTTCCAAGAGACCCAGTACTTC
.	.	TRBV5-4	TRBJ1-2	CASKGAATRDGYTF	TGTGCCAGCAAGGGAGCGGCAACGAGAGATGGCTACACCTTC
.	.	TRBV10-3	TRBJ1-1	CAISSRAGTEKAFF	TGTGCCATCAGTTCCCGGGCGGGTACAGAAAAGGCTTTCTTT
few	.	TRBV5-1	TRBJ2-6	CASSFGDYSGANVLTF	TGCGCCAGCTCCTTCGGTGACTACTCTGGGGCCAACGTCCTGACTTTC
many	TRBD2	TRBV13	TRBJ2-4	CASSYLETSGASKNIQYF	TGTGCCAGCAGCTACCTAGAGACTAGCGGGGCCTCCAAAAACATTCAGTACTTC
few	.	TRBV6-1	TRBJ1-2	CASSDRAGAVGYTF	TGTGCCAGCAGCGACAGAGCAGGGGCGGTTGGCTACACCTTC
.	.	TRBV5-1	TRBJ1-2	CASSLGPVFANYGYTF	TGCGCCAGCAGCTTGGGGCCGGTCTTTGCTAACTATGGCTACACCTTC
.	.	TRBV7-7	TRBJ2-1	CASSPYELARQVF	TGTGCTAGCAGCCCATATGAGCTAGCACGGCAGGTCTTC
.	TRBD2	TRBV6-5	TRBJ2-1	CASRMSGGARNEQFF	TGTGCCAGCAGGATGAGCGGGGGGGCCAGGAATGAGCAGTTCTTC
many	.	TRBV7-6	TRBJ2-3	CASSLAGEITDTQYF	TGTGCCAGCAGCTTAGCAGGCGAAATTACAGATACGCAGTATTTT
.	TRBD2	TRBV12-3/TRBV12-4	TRBJ2-3	CASRSGLAGEDTQYF	TGTGCCAGCAGGTCGGGGCTAGCGGGGGAGGATACGCAGTATTTT
.	.	TRBV5-1	TRBJ1-2	CASSLDGRPGGYTF	TGCGCCAGCAGCTTGGATGGTCGGCCGGGGGGCTACACCTTC
once	.	TRBV7-2	TRBJ2-3	CASSSYFSGPSTDTQYF	TGTGCCAGCAGCTCGTACTTTAGCGGACCTAGCACAGATACGCAGTATTTT
few	.	TRBV7-3	TRBJ2-6	CASSLRPWKSQSSGANVLTF	TGTGCCAGCAGCTTAAGGCCCTGGAAATCTCAAAGCTCTGGGGCCAACGTCCTGACTTTC
.	TRBD2	TRBV10-3	TRBJ2-1	CAIRGTSLTYNEQFF	TGTGCCATCAGGGGGACTAGCCTAACCTACAATGAGCAGTTCTTC
.	.	TRBV5-5	TRBJ1-5	CASREQARSNQPQHF	TGTGCCAGCAGGGAACAGGCCAGAAGCAATCAGCCCCAGCATTTT
few	TRBD1	TRBV6-5	TRBJ2-5	CASSKQGWETQYF	TGTGCCAGCAGTAAACAGGGGTGGGAGACCCAGTACTTC
many	.	TRBV10-3	TRBJ2-4	CATGGGMRDIQYF	TGTGCCACAGGTGGAGGGATGAGGGACATTCAGTACTTC
.	.	TRBV15	TRBJ2-4	CATSRPPKNIQYF	TGTGCCACCAGCAGACCTCCCAAAAACATTCAGTACTTC
.	TRBD1	TRBV10-1	TRBJ2-4	CASSDSDRGAKNIQYF	TGCGCCAGCAGTGATTCGGACAGGGGCGCCAAAAACATTCAGTACTTC
.	TRBD1	TRBV12-3/TRBV12-4	TRBJ2-1	CASTLGQGYNEQFF	TGTGCCAGCACCTTGGGACAGGGTTACAATGAGCAGTTCTTC
few	.	TRBV29-1	TRBJ2-7	CSIEGPGPYEQYF	TGCAGCATCGAGGGGCCAGGGCCCTACGAGCAGTACTTC
few	.	TRBV12-3/TRBV12-4	TRBJ1-4	CASSQTGGSNEKLFF	TGTGCCAGCAGCCAAACCGGGGGATCTAATGAAAAACTGTTTTTT
few	TRBD1	TRBV7-9	TRBJ1-6	CASSYHELGGAGSPLHF	TGTGCCAGCAGCTATCATGAATTAGGGGGCGCAGGTTCACCCCTCCACTTT
.	.	TRBV28	TRBJ2-7	CASSRRQVSPYEQYF	TGTGCCAGCAGTCGCAGACAGGTCTCCCCTTACGAGCAGTACTTC
.	TRBD2	TRBV5-1	TRBJ2-1	CASSLDGLWGSGRNEQFF	TGCGCCAGCAGCTTGGATGGCCTTTGGGGGAGCGGGAGGAATGAGCAGTTCTTC
.	TRBD2	TRBV20-1	TRBJ2-1	CSARDPAGGPGNEQFF	TGCAGTGCTAGAGATCCAGCGGGGGGGCCCGGCAATGAGCAGTTCTTC
.	TRBD1	TRBV5-1	TRBJ2-3	CASSRMKDRGDTQYF	TGCGCCAGCAGCCGTATGAAGGACAGGGGGGATACGCAGTATTTT
.	.	TRBV21-1	TRBJ2-6	CASSEDRSGANVLTF	TGTGCCAGCAGCGAAGACAGGTCTGGGGCCAACGTCCTGACTTTC
.	TRBD1	TRBV5-5	TRBJ2-3	CASRTGEDTQYF	TGTGCCAGTCGTACAGGGGAAGATACGCAGTATTTT
.	.	TRBV11-1	TRBJ2-1	CASSPPMVRQFF	TGTGCCAGCAGCCCCCCAATGGTTCGGCAGTTCTTC
many	.	TRBV5-1	TRBJ2-3	CASSDLSTDTQYF	TGCGCCAGCAGTGACCTAAGCACAGATACGCAGTATTTT
few	.	TRBV15	TRBJ2-4	CATSRDMKAGQVAKNIQYF	TGTGCCACCAGCAGAGATATGAAAGCAGGGCAAGTAGCCAAAAACATTCAGTACTTC
.	.	TRBV11-2	TRBJ2-4	CASSLGGLTKNIQYF	TGTGCCAGCAGCTTAGGGGGACTCACCAAAAACATTCAGTACTTC